What follows are 17 T cell receptor beta chains derived from one specimen sequenced in a study of shared clonotypes between healthy human individuals. Clones were read by immunoSEQ multiplex PCR, and TCRdb kept only the in-frame ones, dropping some. The table records 650,000 to 700,000 clones, around 91% of them present only once. Sequences were obtained from memory CD8+ T cells from PBMCs. Stated subset: CD45RO+ cells pooled with CCR7-negative TemRA cells. These receptors all stem from a man between 18 and 35 years old in good health. Some clones in this sample may be carry-over from other donors' samples.

The rearrangement joins TRBV7-9 to TRBJ2-7, with 7 bases matching TRBD1. V shed 5 bases and J 1 base; nucleotides not matched to a gene: 5. The CDR3 consists of 14 residues. CDR1 and CDR2 (germline): SEHNR, FQNEAQ (reference sequence). CDR3 nucleotide sequence: TGTGCCAGCAGCACGCAGGGGGTGTCCTACGAGCAGTACTTC. Amino acids: CASSTQGVSYEQYF.

V usage is TRBV29-1 and J usage is TRBJ2-7; 8 bases are shared with TRBD2. The CDR3 extends over 12 amino acids. Germline CDR1 and CDR2: SQVTM and ANQGSEA. Trimming removed 7 bases from V and 3 bases from J; junction bases left unmatched: 5. The CDR3, as DNA: TGCAGCGCCTTAGCGGGAAGCTACGAGCAGTACTTC. Protein sequence: CSALAGSYEQYF.

Regarding this clone: In the same sample, other DNA sequences code for this CDR3. This chain connects TRBV5-4 to TRBJ2-7, with D unclear. With 0 bases removed from V and 2 bases from J, the gap between germline ends came to 6 bases. Germline V lookup: CDR1 SGHNT, CDR2 YYREEE (reference sequence). The CDR3 is 13 residues long. CDR3 sequence: CASSLGRTYEQYF. DNA for the CDR3: TGTGCCAGCAGCTTGGGACGAACCTACGAGCAGTACTTC.

This clone was seen only once. The chain carries TRBV7-9 and TRBJ2-1; the D gene could be TRBD1 or TRBD2 (5 bases each). V shed 6 bases and J shed 8 bases, with 20 bases lying between them. Germline V lookup: CDR1 SEHNR, CDR2 FQNEAQ (reference sequence). The CDR3 consists of 15 residues. CDR3 sequence (DNA): TGTGCCAGCAGGTCGGGGCCCCCCCCGGTCGATGAGCAGTTCTTC. Its protein product is CASRSGPPPVDEQFF. Based on the CDR3 plus reference TRBV7-9 and TRBJ2-1, the full variable domain is DTGVSQNPRHKITKRGQNVTFRCDPISEHNRLYWYRQTLGQGPEFLTYFQNEAQLEKSRLLSDRFSAERPKGSFSTLEIQRTEQGDSAMYLCASRSGPPPVDEQFFGPGTRLTVL.

This clone has only one observation. This chain connects TRBV5-1 to TRBJ2-5, with 7 bases matching TRBD2. The ends lost 0 bases at V and 5 bases at J; junction bases unmatched: 13. CDR1 and CDR2 from the germline V gene are SGHRS and YFSETQ. This CDR3 spans 17 amino acids. CDR3 in DNA: TGCGCCAGCAGCTTGGTTCAGCGGGATTCCCGCAGGGAGACCCAGTACTTC. It translates to CASSLVQRDSRRETQYF.

This chain connects TRBV4-3 to TRBJ2-7; 11 bases are a match to TRBD2. The germline gives CDR1 LGHNA, CDR2 YSLEER. The CDR3 has 16 amino acids. Trimming removed 3 bases from V and 5 bases from J; junction bases left unmatched: 9. CDR3 bases: TGCGCCAGCAGCCACAAACTAGCGGGAGTGTCCCACGAGCAGTACTTC. It specifies CASSHKLAGVSHEQYF.

This chain connects TRBV30 to TRBJ2-7; 7 nucleotides agree with TRBD1. Germline V gene data show CDR1 as GTSNPN and CDR2 as SVGIG (reference sequence). J lost 6 bases, V lost 3 bases, and 5 bases had no gene match. The CDR3 loop spans 12 amino acids. Here the CDR3 reads CAWRGGTGEQYF. The CDR3, as DNA: TGTGCCTGGAGAGGGGGCACGGGCGAGCAGTACTTC.

This clone was seen more than once but under ten times. The chain is built from TRBV28 and TRBJ1-5; D may be TRBD1 (6 bases). V lost 7 bases and J lost 6, with 19 bases in between. There are 15 residues in the CDR3. Germline loops: CDR1 MDHEN, CDR2 SYDVKM. The CDR3 loop reads CASTWSDRPFQPQHF. The CDR3 DNA sequence: TGTGCCAGCACCTGGAGCGACAGGCCCTTTCAGCCCCAGCATTTT.

Note on this clone: Other DNA sequences in this sample translate to the same CDR3. The chain is built from TRBV27 and TRBJ2-7; the D is unclear. Deletions cut 6 bases from V and 3 bases from J, with 3 bases between. The CDR3 is made up of 10 amino acids. Germline CDR1 and CDR2: MNHEY and SMNVEV (reference sequence). CDR3 loop: CASRGYEQYF. DNA of the CDR3: TGTGCCAGCAGGGGCTACGAGCAGTACTTC.

This clone was observed at least ten times. The chain links TRBV2 to TRBJ1-5; D not resolved. CDR1 and CDR2 (germline): SNHLY, FYNNEI. Trimming took 4 bases from V and 2 from J, leaving 12 bases between them. The CDR3 totals 15 residues. Written as DNA, the CDR3 is TGTGCCAGCAGTGCCCAGAGGCTTGGCAATCAGCCCCAGCATTTT. It yields the protein CASSAQRLGNQPQHF.

The V call is TRBV13, the J call TRBJ2-1; TRBD2 is a possible D gene (5 bases). Germline values: CDR1 PRHDT, CDR2 FYEKMQ (reference sequence). The germline V and J ends were trimmed by 0 bases and 0 bases, with 21 bases remaining between them. The CDR3 loop spans 20 amino acids. This CDR3 is CASSLGPGLTPGSSYNEQFF. CDR3 bases: TGTGCCAGCAGCTTAGGCCCTGGTCTCACACCTGGGAGCTCCTACAATGAGCAGTTCTTC.

V is TRBV5-4 and J is TRBJ1-5; possible D gene TRBD1, 5 bases. The germline CDR1 and CDR2 sequences are SGHNT and YYREEE (reference sequence). The CDR3 is made up of 14 amino acids. Trimming left V 4 bases short and J 3 bases short, with 11 bases between. CDR3 nucleotides: TGTGCCAGCAGCATCCGGGGCCTCAATCAGCCCCAGCATTTT. As protein: CASSIRGLNQPQHF.

This clone was found once. The chain joins TRBV27 to TRBJ1-1; 12 positions agree with TRBD1. The CDR3 sequence is 16 residues long. Germline V gives CDR1 MNHEY, CDR2 SMNVEV (reference sequence). The J segment lost 4 bases and the V segment lost 0 bases, leaving 3 bases of the junction unmatched. The DNA for the CDR3 is TGTGCCAGCAGTTTATCTTGGGACAGGGGGCCCACTGAAGCTTTCTTT. It specifies CASSLSWDRGPTEAFF.

The J gene is TRBJ2-1, the V gene TRBV10-3; the match to TRBD2 covers 12 bases. This CDR3 spans 18 amino acids. V was clipped by 2 bases and J by 3 bases; unmatched bases: 8. Germline lookup yields CDR1 ENHRY and CDR2 SYGVKD. The CDR3 is CAISEPLRTSGIYNEQFF. CDR3 DNA: TGTGCCATCAGTGAGCCTCTTAGGACTAGCGGGATCTACAATGAGCAGTTCTTC.

The chain recombines TRBV7-2 with TRBJ2-5; D might be TRBD1 (5 bases). Trimming shortened V by 3 bases and J by 3 bases, and 8 bases separated the two germline ends. The CDR3 runs to 13 residues. The germline gives CDR1 SGHTA, CDR2 FQGNSA. CDR3 amino acids: CASSFSREETQYF. The CDR3, as DNA: TGTGCCAGCAGCTTTTCCAGGGAAGAGACCCAGTACTTC. The full variable domain, its missing parts supplied by reference TRBV7-2 and TRBJ2-5, is GAGVSQSPSNKVTEKGKDVELRCDPISGHTALYWYRQSLGQGLEFLIYFQGNSAPDKSGLPSDRFSAERTGGSVSTLTIQRTQQEDSAVYLCASSFSREETQYFGPGTRLLVL.

J is TRBJ2-7 and V is TRBV15, with no clear D. Trimming left V 1 base short and J 6 bases short, with 16 bases between. The germline V gene encodes CDR1 LNHNV and CDR2 YYDKDF (reference sequence). The length of the CDR3 is 15 residues. The CDR3 coding sequence is TGTGCCACCAGCAGAGGTCGGGCCTTGGGGTCCGAGCAGTACTTC. As protein: CATSRGRALGSEQYF.

The rearrangement joins TRBV29-1 to TRBJ2-1, with 7 bases fitting TRBD2. The CDR3 is 15 amino acids. The germline V gene has CDR1 SQVTM and CDR2 ANQGSEA. The J segment lost 1 base and the V segment lost 1 base, leaving 4 bases of the junction unmatched. The CDR3 DNA reads as TGCAGCGTTGAAGTGGGGGGGTGGTCCTACAATGAGCAGTTCTTC. Its protein is CSVEVGGWSYNEQFF.